These 21 T cell receptor beta chains originate from one sample sequenced in a study of T-cell reconstitution after alpha-beta-depleted transplantation in children. Molecular barcoding with unique molecular identifiers was used for the TCRbeta library. TCRdb re-called the PCR reads with MiXCR, one entry per CDR3 protein. The sample has around 440,000 distinct CDR3 sequences; under 12% are singletons. The source material was PBMCs, sampled before TCRalphabeta/CD19-depleted stem cell transplant. Receptors were obtained from a child aged 2 to 9 with inherited bone marrow failure, due to receive a stem cell transplant.

The genes are TRBV25-1 and TRBJ2-1; 7 bases are a match to TRBD2. V trimming: 5 bases; J trimming: 2 bases; junction bases outside the gene matches: 6. This CDR3 is 15 amino acids long. The germline V gene encodes CDR1 MGHDK and CDR2 SYGVNS. CDR3 loop: CASSPQGGAYNEQFF. CDR3 sequence (DNA): TGTGCCAGCAGTCCCCAGGGAGGGGCCTACAATGAGCAGTTCTTC.

This clonotype was detected ten times or more. The genes are TRBV7-2 and TRBJ2-1; TRBD2 aligns across 8 bases. V lost 1 base and J lost 6; bases outside the gene matches: 5. This CDR3 comprises 15 residues. From germline, CDR1 is SGHTA and CDR2 FQGNSA. The CDR3 reads CASSLVPGGGNEQFF. CDR3 sequence (DNA): TGTGCCAGCAGCTTAGTTCCGGGAGGGGGCAATGAGCAGTTCTTC.

There are many counts of this clonotype. The rearrangement joins TRBV3-1 to TRBJ1-6, with 7 bases lining up with TRBD1. Germline-derived CDR1 and CDR2 are LGHDT and YNNKEL (reference sequence). The CDR3 sequence is 16 residues long. With V trimmed by 5 bases and J by 10 bases, 14 bases remained unmatched. The CDR3 DNA follows: TGTGCCAGCAGCACACAGGGGAGGAGGGACTACTCACCCCTCCACTTT. It yields the protein CASSTQGRRDYSPLHF.

There are a few counts of this clonotype. The chain uses TRBV6-6 and TRBJ1-2, with no clear D. This CDR3 comprises 11 residues. Germline CDR1 reads MNHNY; CDR2 reads SVGAGI (reference sequence). V was clipped by 6 bases and J by 8 bases, with 10 bases between them. The CDR3 is CASRGPAGYTF. The CDR3, as DNA: TGTGCCAGCAGAGGACCGGCCGGCTACACCTTC.

Written as DNA, the CDR3 is TGTGCCAGTAGTATCGGAATAGGCGGGGGGCGTGGGGCCAACGTCCTGACTTTC. Amino acids: CASSIGIGGGRGANVLTF. The chain uses TRBV19 and TRBJ2-6; 8 positions match TRBD2. The junction had 10 bases not matched to a gene; V was cut back by 3 bases and J by 3 bases. Germline V gene lookup returns CDR1 LNHDA and CDR2 SQIVND (reference sequence). The CDR3 consists of 18 residues.

Many counts were recorded for this clonotype. The CDR3 DNA sequence: TGTGCCAGCAGTTTTTGGGCTAGCGGGACCAACAATGAGCAGTTCTTC. It specifies CASSFWASGTNNEQFF. The chain recombines TRBV27 with TRBJ2-1; the match to TRBD2 covers 9 bases. With V trimmed by 3 bases and J by 5 bases, 8 bases remained unmatched. This CDR3 has 16 amino acids. CDR1 MNHEY and CDR2 SMNVEV come from the germline V gene (reference sequence).

This clonotype was recorded many times. The genes are TRBV11-3 and TRBJ2-1; 7 nucleotides match TRBD2. With 2 bases clipped from V and 7 bases from J, the junction kept 11 bases outside the gene matches. The CDR3 extends over 16 amino acids. CDR1 is SGHNT and CDR2 is YENEEA in the germline V gene. Written as DNA, the CDR3 is TGTGCCAGCAGCTTAACCCCTAGCGGCCTAGTGAATGAGCAGTTCTTC. This gives the protein CASSLTPSGLVNEQFF.

In this sample, this clonotype turned up many times. The genes are TRBV9 and TRBJ2-1; 8 bases are a match to TRBD2. The CDR3 covers 18 residues. Germline-derived CDR1 and CDR2 are SGDLS and YYNGEE. The V gene end was trimmed by 3 bases and the J gene end by 4 bases; junction bases not matched to a gene: 15. CDR3 coding DNA: TGTGCCAGCAGCGCTTCTGGACTAGCCCTTACTTTATACAATGAGCAGTTCTTC. The encoded protein is CASSASGLALTLYNEQFF.

Ten or more counts support this clonotype. The rearrangement joins TRBV27 to TRBJ2-7, with TRBD1 as a possible D gene (5 bases). The germline V and J ends were trimmed by 5 bases and 7 bases, with 12 bases remaining between them. Per germline, CDR1 MNHEY and CDR2 SMNVEV (reference sequence). The CDR3 length is 12 residues. CDR3 sequence: CASSRQGREQYF. CDR3 coding DNA: TGTGCCAGCAGTCGGCAGGGCAGGGAGCAGTACTTC.

This clonotype was observed at least ten times. This chain links TRBV12-3 or TRBV12-4 with TRBJ1-5, with 8 bases lining up with TRBD1. The CDR3 spans 15 residues. After removal of 5 bases from V and 5 bases from J, the junction contained 8 bases not matched to a gene. CDR3 sequence: CASSLTQGGHQPQHF. The CDR3 nucleotides read TGTGCCAGCAGTCTGACACAGGGGGGGCATCAGCCCCAGCATTTT.

This clonotype was picked up a small number of times. In nucleotides, the CDR3 is TGTGCCATCAGTGAGTCAATACAGGGGACCCGAACGGTGTCGACTAGCGGGAGTAGCTACGAGCAGTACTTC. Its protein is CAISESIQGTRTVSTSGSSYEQYF. The chain carries TRBV10-3 and TRBJ2-7; 12 bases are a match to TRBD2. Germline loops: CDR1 ENHRY, CDR2 SYGVKD. CDR3 length: 24 residues. V lost 0 bases and J lost 3; bases outside the gene matches: 27.

This clonotype has ten or more counts. This chain joins TRBV20-1 and TRBJ2-2, with a possible D match to TRBD2 (5 bases). From germline, CDR1 is DFQATT and CDR2 SNEGSKA (reference sequence). The CDR3 has 16 residues. V was shortened by 2 bases and J by 0 bases, with 13 bases between the two germline ends. CDR3 in DNA: TGCAGTGCTAGAAGTCGTCCCGGGACGAACACCGGGGAGCTGTTTTTT. Protein: CSARSRPGTNTGELFF.

This clonotype appeared many times. The chain has TRBV4-3 and TRBJ2-2; TRBD2 matches at 8 bases. V trimming: 1 base; J trimming: 5 bases; junction bases outside the gene matches: 15. This CDR3 contains 19 residues. The germline gives CDR1 LGHNA, CDR2 YSLEER. CDR3: CASSQVAEQGAGVTGELFF. CDR3 coding DNA: TGCGCCAGCAGCCAAGTGGCGGAACAGGGAGCGGGAGTAACCGGGGAGCTGTTTTTT.

The chain joins TRBV20-1 to TRBJ2-5; weak D call: TRBD1 (7 bases). This CDR3 region has 13 residues. The germline gives CDR1 DFQATT, CDR2 SNEGSKA (reference sequence). Trimming left V 5 bases short and J 5 bases short, with 15 bases between. The CDR3 loop is CSARKTGRETQYF. CDR3 DNA: TGCAGTGCTCGGAAGACAGGGAGGGAGACCCAGTACTTC.

There are many counts of this clonotype. The V gene is TRBV28, the J gene TRBJ2-1; 7 bases line up with TRBD1. The CDR3 has 14 residues. J gave up 10 bases and V 1 base, and 7 bases lay outside the gene matches. Germline V CDR1 and CDR2: MDHEN, SYDVKM. CDR3 protein: CASSLSLQGTEQFF. The CDR3 nucleotides read TGTGCCAGCAGTTTATCCCTACAGGGGACGGAGCAGTTCTTC.

This clonotype was found many times. The chain couples TRBV20-1 to TRBJ2-7; D remains unclear. CDR1 and CDR2 (germline): DFQATT, SNEGSKA (reference sequence). V was shortened by 5 bases and J by 6 bases, with 26 bases between the two germline ends. The CDR3 is 16 residues long. This CDR3 reads CSADPGHSYRPSEQYF. The DNA of the CDR3 is TGCAGTGCTGACCCGGGCCATAGCTACCGACCTTCCGAGCAGTACTTC.

This clonotype was detected many times. The chain carries TRBV12-3 or TRBV12-4 and TRBJ1-1, with 7 bases identical to TRBD1. V trimming: 5 bases; J trimming: 3 bases; junction bases outside the gene matches: 9. The CDR3 loop spans 15 amino acids. DNA for the CDR3: TGTGCCAGCAGTCCCCGACAGGGTCCGGACACTGAAGCTTTCTTT. This codes for CASSPRQGPDTEAFF.

This clonotype was recorded at least ten times. The CDR3 coding sequence is TGCAGCGGCCAACCCCTGGACAGCCGGGGTGAAGCTTTCTTT. Translating gives CSGQPLDSRGEAFF. The rearrangement links TRBV29-1 to TRBJ1-1, with a weak D call TRBD1 (6 bases). CDR3 length: 14 residues. The V end lost 7 bases, the J end lost 7 bases, and 22 bases lay between the germline ends. CDR1 and CDR2 from the germline V gene are SQVTM and ANQGSEA.

This clonotype was seen at least ten times. J is TRBJ2-3 and V is TRBV3-1; weak D call: TRBD1 (5 bases). Between the trimmed V and J ends, which lost 7 bases and 4 bases, there was a span of 21 bases. The CDR3 spans 16 residues. Germline-derived CDR1 and CDR2 are LGHDT and YNNKEL (reference sequence). CDR3 loop: CASTNLGLSEADTQYF. The CDR3 DNA follows: TGTGCCAGCACCAATTTGGGGCTTTCGGAAGCAGATACGCAGTATTTT.

The table lists this clonotype with many counts. The rearrangement uses TRBV18 and TRBJ1-1; TRBD1 might be the D (6 bases). The CDR3 length is 15 residues. CDR1 KGHSH and CDR2 LQKENI come from the germline V gene. V shed 4 bases and J shed 4 bases, with 16 bases lying between them. CDR3 loop: CASSLSAGGPTEAFF. CDR3 in DNA: TGTGCCAGCTCACTCAGCGCCGGGGGGCCCACTGAAGCTTTCTTT.

This clonotype was seen at least ten times. The rearrangement links TRBV7-9 to TRBJ2-1; 7 nucleotides match TRBD2. CDR1 is SEHNR and CDR2 is FQNEAQ in the germline V gene (reference sequence). The V and J ends lost 4 bases and 4 bases, in that order; junction bases with no gene match: 10. The CDR3 runs to 16 residues. The CDR3 loop reads CASSSSPSGGYNEQFF. The CDR3 coding sequence is TGTGCCAGCAGCTCGAGCCCTAGCGGAGGGTACAATGAGCAGTTCTTC.